This TCR beta chain was found in a study of T cells in Graves' hyperthyroidism and ophthalmopathy. TCR beta CDR3 regions were amplified from RNA transcripts. Initially, a first-round RT-PCR of the TCR CDR3 employed the HTBI primer set. MiXCR, run by TCRdb on the multiplex PCR reads, gives a single entry per CDR3 protein. The sample yields some 350,000 distinct CDR3 sequences, roughly 15% seen once. The CDR3 runs to 15 residues. The V end lost 0 bases, the J end lost 9 bases, and 15 bases lay between the germline ends. Germline V gene sequence: CDR1 LNHDA, CDR2 SQIVND (reference sequence). The source is a woman aged 55-69 years with Graves' ophthalmopathy. The chain has TRBV19 and TRBJ2-1, with D possibly TRBD1 on 5 matching bases. The sample taken for sequencing was blood. CDR3 in DNA: TGTGCCAGTAGTATAGAGGGAAGGGGTAGGGGTGAGCAGTTCTTC. Its translation: CASSIEGRGRGEQFF.